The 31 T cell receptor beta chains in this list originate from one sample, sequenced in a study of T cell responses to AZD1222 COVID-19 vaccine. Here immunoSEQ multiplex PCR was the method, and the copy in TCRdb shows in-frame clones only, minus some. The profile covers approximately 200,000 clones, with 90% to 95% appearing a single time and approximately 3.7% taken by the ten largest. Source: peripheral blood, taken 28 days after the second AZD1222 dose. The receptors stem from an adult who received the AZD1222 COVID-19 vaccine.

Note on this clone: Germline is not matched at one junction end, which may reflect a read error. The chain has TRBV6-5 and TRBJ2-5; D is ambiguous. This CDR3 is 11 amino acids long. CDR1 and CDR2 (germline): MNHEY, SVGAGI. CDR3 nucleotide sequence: TGTGCCAGCAGTGACTCGGAGACCCAGTACTTC. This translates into CASSDSETQYF.

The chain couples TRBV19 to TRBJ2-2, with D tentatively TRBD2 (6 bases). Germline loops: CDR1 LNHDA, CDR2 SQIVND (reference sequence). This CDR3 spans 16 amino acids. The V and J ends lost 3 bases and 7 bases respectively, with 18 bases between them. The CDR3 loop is CASSINGGTPVGELFF. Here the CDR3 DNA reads TGTGCCAGTAGTATCAATGGGGGGACCCCGGTCGGGGAGCTGTTTTTT.

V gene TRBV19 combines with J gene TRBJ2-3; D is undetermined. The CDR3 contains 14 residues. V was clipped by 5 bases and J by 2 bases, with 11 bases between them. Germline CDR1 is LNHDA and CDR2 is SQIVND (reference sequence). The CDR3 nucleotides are TGTGCCAGTAGTCCCGGACCTAACACAGATACGCAGTATTTT. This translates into CASSPGPNTDTQYF.

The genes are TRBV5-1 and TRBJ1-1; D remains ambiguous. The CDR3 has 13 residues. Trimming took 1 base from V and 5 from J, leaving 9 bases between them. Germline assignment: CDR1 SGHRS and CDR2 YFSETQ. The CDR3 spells CASSLMVGTEAFF. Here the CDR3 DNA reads TGCGCCAGCAGCTTGATGGTGGGGACTGAAGCTTTCTTT.

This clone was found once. DNA for the CDR3: TGTGCCAGCAGTGGACAGGGTAATAATGAAAAACTGTTTTTT. This translates into CASSGQGNNEKLFF. The J gene is TRBJ1-4, the V gene TRBV28, with TRBD1 matching 8 bases. V lost 5 bases and J lost 4; bases outside the gene matches: 3. CDR3 length: 14 amino acids. Looked up from germline, CDR1 is MDHEN and CDR2 is SYDVKM. Full variable domain (outside the CDR3, taken from reference TRBV28 and TRBJ1-4): DVKVTQSSRYLVKRTGEKVFLECVQDMDHENMFWYRQDPGLGLRLIYFSYDVKMKEKGDIPEGYSVSREKKERFSLILESASTNQTSMYLCASSGQGNNEKLFFGSGTQLSVL.

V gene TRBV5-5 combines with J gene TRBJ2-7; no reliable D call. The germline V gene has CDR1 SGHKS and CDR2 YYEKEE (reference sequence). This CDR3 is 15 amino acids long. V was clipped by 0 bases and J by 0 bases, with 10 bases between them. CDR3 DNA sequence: TGTGCCAGCAGCTTGGGGGATTGGAGCTCCTACGAGCAGTACTTC. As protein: CASSLGDWSSYEQYF.

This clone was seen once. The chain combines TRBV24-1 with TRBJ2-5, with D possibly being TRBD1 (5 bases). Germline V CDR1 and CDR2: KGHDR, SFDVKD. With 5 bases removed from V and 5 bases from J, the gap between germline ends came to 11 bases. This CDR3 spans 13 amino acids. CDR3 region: CATSAGARETQYF. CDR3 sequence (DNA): TGTGCCACCAGTGCTGGGGCCCGGGAGACCCAGTACTTC.

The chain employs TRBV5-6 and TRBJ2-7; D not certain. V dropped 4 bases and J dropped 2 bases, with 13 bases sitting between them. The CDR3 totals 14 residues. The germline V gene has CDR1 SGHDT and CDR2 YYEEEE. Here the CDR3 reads CASSDFRLTYEQYF. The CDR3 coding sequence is TGTGCCAGCAGCGATTTCAGGCTAACCTACGAGCAGTACTTC.

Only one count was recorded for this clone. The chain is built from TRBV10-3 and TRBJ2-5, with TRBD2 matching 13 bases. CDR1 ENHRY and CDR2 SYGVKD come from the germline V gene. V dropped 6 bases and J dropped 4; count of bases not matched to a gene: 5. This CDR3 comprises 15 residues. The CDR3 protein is CAIRGTSGNAETQYF. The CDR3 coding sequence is TGTGCCATCAGGGGGACTAGCGGGAATGCAGAGACCCAGTACTTC.

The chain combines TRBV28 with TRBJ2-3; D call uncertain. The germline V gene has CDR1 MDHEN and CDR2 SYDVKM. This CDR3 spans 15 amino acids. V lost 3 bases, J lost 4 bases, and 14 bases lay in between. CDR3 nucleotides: TGTGCCAGCAGTTTTGGGCGACTTATCGCAGATACGCAGTATTTT. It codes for CASSFGRLIADTQYF.

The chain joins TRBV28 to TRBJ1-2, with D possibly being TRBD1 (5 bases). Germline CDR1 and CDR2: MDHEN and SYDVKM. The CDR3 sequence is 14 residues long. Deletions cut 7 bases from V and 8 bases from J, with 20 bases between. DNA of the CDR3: TGTGCCAGCACCCTACCAGGGACGGGTTTAGGCTACACCTTC. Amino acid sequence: CASTLPGTGLGYTF.

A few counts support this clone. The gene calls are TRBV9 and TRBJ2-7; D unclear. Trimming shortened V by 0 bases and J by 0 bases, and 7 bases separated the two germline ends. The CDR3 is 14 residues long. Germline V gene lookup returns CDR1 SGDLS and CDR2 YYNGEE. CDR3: CASSVESFSYEQYF. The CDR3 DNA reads TGTGCCAGCAGCGTAGAAAGTTTCTCCTACGAGCAGTACTTC.

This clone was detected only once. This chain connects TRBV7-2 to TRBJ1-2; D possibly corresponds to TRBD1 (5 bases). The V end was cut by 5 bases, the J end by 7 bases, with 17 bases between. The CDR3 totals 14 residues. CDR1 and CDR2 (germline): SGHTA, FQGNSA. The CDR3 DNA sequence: TGTGCCAGCAGCGGGGAGGGACGGTCTGGTGGCTACACCTTC. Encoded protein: CASSGEGRSGGYTF.

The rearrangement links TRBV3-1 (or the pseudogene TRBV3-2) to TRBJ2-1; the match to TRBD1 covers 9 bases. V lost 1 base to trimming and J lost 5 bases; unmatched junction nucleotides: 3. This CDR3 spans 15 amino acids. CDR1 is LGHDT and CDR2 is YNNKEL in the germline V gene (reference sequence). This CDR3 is CASSQAGTGHNEQFF. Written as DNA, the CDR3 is TGTGCCAGCAGCCAAGCCGGGACAGGGCACAATGAGCAGTTCTTC.

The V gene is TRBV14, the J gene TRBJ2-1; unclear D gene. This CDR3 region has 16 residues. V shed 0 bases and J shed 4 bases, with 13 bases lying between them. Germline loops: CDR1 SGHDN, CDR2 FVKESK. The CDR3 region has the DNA TGTGCCAGCAGCCAAGAGGGGTCAGGATTTTACAATGAGCAGTTCTTC. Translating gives CASSQEGSGFYNEQFF.

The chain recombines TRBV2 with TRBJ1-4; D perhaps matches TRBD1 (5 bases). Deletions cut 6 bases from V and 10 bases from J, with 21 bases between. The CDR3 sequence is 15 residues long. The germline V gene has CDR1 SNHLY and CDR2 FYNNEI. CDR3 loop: CASSREGARWGKLFF. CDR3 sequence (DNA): TGTGCCAGCAGCAGAGAAGGGGCTCGGTGGGGAAAACTGTTTTTT.

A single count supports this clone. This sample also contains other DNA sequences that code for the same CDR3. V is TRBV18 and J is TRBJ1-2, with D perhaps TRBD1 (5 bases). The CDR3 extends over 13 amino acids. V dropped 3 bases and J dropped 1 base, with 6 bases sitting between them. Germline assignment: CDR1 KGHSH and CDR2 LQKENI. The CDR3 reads CASSPDSNYGYTF. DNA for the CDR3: TGTGCCAGCTCACCCGACAGTAACTATGGCTACACCTTC.

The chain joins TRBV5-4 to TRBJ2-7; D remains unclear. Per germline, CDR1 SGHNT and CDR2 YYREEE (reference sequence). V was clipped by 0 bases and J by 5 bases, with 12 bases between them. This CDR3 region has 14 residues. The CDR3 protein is CASSLAAGIHEQYF. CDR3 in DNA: TGTGCCAGCAGCTTGGCCGCAGGCATCCACGAGCAGTACTTC.

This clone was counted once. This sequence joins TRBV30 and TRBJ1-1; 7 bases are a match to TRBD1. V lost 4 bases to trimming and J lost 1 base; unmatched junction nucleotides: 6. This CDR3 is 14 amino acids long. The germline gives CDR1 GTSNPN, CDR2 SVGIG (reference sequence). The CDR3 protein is CAWTPDRSNTEAFF. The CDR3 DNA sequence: TGTGCCTGGACCCCGGACAGGTCGAACACTGAAGCTTTCTTT.

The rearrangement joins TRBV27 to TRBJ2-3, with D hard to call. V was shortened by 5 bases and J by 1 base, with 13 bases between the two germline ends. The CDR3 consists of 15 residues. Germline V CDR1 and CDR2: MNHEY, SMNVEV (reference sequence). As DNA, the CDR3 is TGTGCCAGCAGTCCCTGGAGTTCTCGCACAGATACGCAGTATTTT. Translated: CASSPWSSRTDTQYF.

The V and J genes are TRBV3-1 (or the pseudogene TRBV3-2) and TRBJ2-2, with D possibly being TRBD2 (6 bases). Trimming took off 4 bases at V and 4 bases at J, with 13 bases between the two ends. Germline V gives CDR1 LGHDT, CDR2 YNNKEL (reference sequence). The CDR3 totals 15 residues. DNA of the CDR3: TGTGCCAGCAGCCGGCCGGGCGGGGCCACCGGGGAGCTGTTTTTT. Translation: CASSRPGGATGELFF.

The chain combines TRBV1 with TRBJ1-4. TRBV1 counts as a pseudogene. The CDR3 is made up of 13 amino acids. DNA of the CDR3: TGCACCAGTGCGGGGGGGACTAATGAAAAACTGTTTTTT. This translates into CTSAGGTNEKLFF.

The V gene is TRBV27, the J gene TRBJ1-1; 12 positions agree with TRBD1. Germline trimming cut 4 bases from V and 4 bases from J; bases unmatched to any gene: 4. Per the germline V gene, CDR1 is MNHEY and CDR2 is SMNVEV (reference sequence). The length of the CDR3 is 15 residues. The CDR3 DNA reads TGTGCCAGCAGTTCCGGGACAGGGGGCGTCACTGAAGCTTTCTTT. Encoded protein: CASSSGTGGVTEAFF.

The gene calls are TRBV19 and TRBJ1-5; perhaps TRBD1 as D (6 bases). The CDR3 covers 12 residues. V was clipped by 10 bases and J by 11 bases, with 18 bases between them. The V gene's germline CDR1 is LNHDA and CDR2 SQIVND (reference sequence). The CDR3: CATRSGDTAQHF. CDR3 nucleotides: TGTGCCACCAGGTCAGGGGACACGGCCCAGCATTTT.

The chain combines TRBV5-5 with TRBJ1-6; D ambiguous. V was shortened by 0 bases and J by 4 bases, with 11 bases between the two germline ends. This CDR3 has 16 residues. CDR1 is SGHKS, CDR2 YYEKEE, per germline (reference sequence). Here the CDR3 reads CASSLVSQGYNSPLHF. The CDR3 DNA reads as TGTGCCAGCAGCTTGGTGTCCCAAGGGTATAATTCACCCCTCCACTTT.

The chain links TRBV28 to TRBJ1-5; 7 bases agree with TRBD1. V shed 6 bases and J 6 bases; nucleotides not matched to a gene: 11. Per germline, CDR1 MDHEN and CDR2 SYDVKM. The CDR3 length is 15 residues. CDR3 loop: CASSHADRVSQPQHF. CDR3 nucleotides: TGTGCCAGCAGCCACGCAGACAGGGTCAGTCAGCCCCAGCATTTT.

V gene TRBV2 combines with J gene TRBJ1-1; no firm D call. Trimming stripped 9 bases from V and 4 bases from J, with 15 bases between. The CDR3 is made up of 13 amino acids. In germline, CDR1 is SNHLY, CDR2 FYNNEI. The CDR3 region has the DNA TGTGCCAGTCGAGCGGGCCGGGGCACTGAAGCTTTCTTT. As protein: CASRAGRGTEAFF.

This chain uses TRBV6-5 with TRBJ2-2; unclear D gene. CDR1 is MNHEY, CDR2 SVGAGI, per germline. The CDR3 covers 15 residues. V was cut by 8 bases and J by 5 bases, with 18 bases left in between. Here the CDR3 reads CASCPVLGNTGELFF. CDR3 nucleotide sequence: TGTGCCAGCTGTCCCGTTCTGGGAAATACCGGGGAGCTGTTTTTT.

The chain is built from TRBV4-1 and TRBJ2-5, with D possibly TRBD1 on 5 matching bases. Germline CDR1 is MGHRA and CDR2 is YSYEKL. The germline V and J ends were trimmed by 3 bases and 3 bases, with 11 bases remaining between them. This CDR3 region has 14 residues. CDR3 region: CASSQRTPKETQYF. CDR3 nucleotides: TGCGCCAGCAGCCAGCGGACACCTAAAGAGACCCAGTACTTC.

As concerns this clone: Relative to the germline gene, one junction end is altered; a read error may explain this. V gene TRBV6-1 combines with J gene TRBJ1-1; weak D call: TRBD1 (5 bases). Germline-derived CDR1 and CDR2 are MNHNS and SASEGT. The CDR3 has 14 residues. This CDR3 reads CASREGHPNTEAFF. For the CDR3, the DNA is TGTGCCAGCAGGGAAGGACACCCGAACACTGAAGCTTTCTTT.

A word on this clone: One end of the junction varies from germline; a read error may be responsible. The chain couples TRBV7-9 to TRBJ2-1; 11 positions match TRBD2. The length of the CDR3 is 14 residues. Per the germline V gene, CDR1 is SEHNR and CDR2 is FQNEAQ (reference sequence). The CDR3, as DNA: TGTGCCAGCTCCTATAGCGGGAGGGCTCTAGAGCCGTTCTTC. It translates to CASSYSGRALEPFF.